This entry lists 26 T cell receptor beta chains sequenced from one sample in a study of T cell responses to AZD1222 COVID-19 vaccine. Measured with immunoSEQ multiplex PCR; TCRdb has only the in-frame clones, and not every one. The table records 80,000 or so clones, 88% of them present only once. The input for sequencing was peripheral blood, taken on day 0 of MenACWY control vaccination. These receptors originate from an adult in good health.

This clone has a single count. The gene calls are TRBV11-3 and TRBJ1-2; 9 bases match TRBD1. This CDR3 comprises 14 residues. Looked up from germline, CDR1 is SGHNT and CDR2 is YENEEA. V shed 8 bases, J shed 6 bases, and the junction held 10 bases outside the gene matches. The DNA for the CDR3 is TGTGCCAGCGGCGGCGGACAGGGGTACAATGGCTACACCTTC. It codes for CASGGGQGYNGYTF.

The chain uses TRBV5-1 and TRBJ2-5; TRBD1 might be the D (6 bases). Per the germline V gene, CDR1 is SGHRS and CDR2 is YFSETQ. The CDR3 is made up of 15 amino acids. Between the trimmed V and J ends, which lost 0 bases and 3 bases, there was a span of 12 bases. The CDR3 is CASSLGVGGKETQYF. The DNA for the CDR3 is TGCGCCAGCAGCTTGGGCGTAGGGGGAAAAGAGACCCAGTACTTC.

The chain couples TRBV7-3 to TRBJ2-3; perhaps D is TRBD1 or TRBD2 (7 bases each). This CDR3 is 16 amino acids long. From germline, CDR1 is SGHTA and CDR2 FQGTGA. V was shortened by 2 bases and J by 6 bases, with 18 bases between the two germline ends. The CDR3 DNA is TGTGCCAGCAGCTTACGGTCGGGGAGGGGGCAGGATACGCAGTATTTT. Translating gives CASSLRSGRGQDTQYF.

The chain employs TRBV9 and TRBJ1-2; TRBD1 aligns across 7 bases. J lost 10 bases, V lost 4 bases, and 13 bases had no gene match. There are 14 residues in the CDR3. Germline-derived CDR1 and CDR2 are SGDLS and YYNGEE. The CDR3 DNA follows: TGTGCCAGCAGCCCCCGGACAGGAACTATGGTCTACACCTTC. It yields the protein CASSPRTGTMVYTF.

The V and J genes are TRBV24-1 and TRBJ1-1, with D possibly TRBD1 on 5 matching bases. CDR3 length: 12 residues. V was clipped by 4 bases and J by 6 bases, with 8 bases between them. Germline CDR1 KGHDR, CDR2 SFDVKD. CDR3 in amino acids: CATSDGGAEAFF. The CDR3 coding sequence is TGTGCCACCAGTGACGGGGGGGCTGAAGCTTTCTTT.

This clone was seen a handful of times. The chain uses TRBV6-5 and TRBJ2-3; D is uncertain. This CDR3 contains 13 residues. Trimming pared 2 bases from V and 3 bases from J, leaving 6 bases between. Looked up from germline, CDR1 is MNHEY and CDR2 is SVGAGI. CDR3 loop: CASSYGYTDTQYF. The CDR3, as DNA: TGTGCCAGCAGTTACGGGTATACAGATACGCAGTATTTT.

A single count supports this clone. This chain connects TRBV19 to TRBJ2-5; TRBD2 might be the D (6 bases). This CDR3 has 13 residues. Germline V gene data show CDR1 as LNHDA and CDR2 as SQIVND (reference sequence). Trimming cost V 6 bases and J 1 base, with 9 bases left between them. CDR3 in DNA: TGTGCCAGTAGGGGGGGTGGCCAAGAGACCCAGTACTTC. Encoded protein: CASRGGGQETQYF.

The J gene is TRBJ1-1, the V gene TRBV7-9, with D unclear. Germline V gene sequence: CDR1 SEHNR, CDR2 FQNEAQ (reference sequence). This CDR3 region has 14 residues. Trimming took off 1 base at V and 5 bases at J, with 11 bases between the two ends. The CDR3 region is CASSLEEGSTEAFF. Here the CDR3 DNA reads TGTGCCAGCAGCTTAGAAGAAGGGAGTACTGAAGCTTTCTTT.

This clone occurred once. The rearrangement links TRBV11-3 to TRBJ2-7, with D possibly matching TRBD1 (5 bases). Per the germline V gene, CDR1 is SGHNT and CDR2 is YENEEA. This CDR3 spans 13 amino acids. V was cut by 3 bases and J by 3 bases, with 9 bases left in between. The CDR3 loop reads CASSFRQNYEQYF. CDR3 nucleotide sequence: TGTGCCAGCAGCTTTAGACAGAACTACGAGCAGTACTTC.

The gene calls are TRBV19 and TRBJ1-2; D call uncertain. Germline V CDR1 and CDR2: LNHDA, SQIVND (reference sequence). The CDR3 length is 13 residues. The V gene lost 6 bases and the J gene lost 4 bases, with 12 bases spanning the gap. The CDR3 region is CASSLSSAYGYTF. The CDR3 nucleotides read TGTGCCAGTAGCCTTTCATCTGCCTATGGCTACACCTTC.

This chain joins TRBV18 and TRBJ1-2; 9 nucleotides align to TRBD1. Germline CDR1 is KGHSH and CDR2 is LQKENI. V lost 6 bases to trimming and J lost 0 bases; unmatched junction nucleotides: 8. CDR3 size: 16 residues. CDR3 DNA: TGTGCCAGCTCTGCGGGACAGGGTACCTCTAACTATGGCTACACCTTC. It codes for CASSAGQGTSNYGYTF.

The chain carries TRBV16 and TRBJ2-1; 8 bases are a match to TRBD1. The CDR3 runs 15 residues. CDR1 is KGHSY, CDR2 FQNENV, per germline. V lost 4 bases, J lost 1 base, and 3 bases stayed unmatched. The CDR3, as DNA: TGTGCCAGCAGCCCCGGACAGGGATCCTACAATGAGCAGTTCTTC. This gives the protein CASSPGQGSYNEQFF.

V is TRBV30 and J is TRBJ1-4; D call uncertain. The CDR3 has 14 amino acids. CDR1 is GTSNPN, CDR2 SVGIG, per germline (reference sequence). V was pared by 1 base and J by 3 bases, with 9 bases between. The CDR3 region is CAWSGRTSNEKLFF. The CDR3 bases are TGTGCCTGGAGTGGAAGGACCTCTAATGAAAAACTGTTTTTT.

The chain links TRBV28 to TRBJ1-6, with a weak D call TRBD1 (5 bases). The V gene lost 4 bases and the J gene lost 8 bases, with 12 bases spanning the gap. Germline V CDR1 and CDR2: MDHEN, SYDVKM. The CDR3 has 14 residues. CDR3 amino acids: CASSSPRGYSPLHF. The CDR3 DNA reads TGTGCCAGCAGTTCCCCACGGGGGTATTCACCCCTCCACTTT.

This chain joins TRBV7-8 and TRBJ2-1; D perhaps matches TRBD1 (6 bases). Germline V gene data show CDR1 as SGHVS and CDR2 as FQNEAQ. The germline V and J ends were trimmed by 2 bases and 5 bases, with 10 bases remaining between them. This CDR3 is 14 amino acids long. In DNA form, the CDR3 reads TGTGCCAGCAGCTTAAGCCACAGGGACAATGAGCAGTTCTTC. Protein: CASSLSHRDNEQFF. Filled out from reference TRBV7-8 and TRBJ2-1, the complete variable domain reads GAGVSQSPRYKVAKRGQDVALRCDPISGHVSLFWYQQALGQGPEFLTYFQNEAQLDKSGLPSDRFFAERPEGSVSTLKIQRTQQEDSAVYLCASSLSHRDNEQFFGPGTRLTVL.

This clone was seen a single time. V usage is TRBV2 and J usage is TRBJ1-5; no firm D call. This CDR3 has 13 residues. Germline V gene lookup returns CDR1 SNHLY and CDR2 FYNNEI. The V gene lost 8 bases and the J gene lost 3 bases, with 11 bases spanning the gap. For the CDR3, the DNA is TGTGCCAGCTGTAGTCTACACAATCAGCCCCAGCATTTT. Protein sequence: CASCSLHNQPQHF.

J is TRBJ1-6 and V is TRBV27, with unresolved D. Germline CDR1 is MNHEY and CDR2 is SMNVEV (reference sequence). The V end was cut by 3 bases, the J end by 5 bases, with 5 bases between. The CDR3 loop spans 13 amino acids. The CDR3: CASSFRDNSPLHF. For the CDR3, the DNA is TGTGCCAGCAGTTTCAGAGATAATTCACCCCTCCACTTT.

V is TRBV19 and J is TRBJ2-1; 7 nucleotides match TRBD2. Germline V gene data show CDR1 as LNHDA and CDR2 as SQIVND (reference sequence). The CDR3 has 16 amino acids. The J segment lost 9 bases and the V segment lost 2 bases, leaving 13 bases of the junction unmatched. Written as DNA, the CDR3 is TGTGCCAGTAGTATAATGGTAGCGGGCGTACCCTTTGAGCAGTTCTTC. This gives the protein CASSIMVAGVPFEQFF. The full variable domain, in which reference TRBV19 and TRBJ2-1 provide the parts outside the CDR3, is DGGITQSPKYLFRKEGQNVTLSCEQNLNHDAMYWYRQDPGQGLRLIYYSQIVNDFQKGDIAEGYSVSREKKESFPLTVTSAQKNPTAFYLCASSIMVAGVPFEQFFGPGTRLTVL.

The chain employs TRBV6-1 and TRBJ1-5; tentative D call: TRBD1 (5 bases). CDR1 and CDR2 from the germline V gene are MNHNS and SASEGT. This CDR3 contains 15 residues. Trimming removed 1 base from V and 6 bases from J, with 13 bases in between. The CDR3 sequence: CASSEGLGDIQPQHF. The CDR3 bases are TGTGCCAGCAGTGAAGGACTGGGGGATATTCAGCCCCAGCATTTT.

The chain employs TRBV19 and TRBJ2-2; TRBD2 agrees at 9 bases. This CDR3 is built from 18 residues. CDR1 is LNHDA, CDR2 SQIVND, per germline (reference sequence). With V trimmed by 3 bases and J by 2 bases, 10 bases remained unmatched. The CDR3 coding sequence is TGTGCCAGTAGTATCCTTGCCTTAGCGGGGGTAAACACCGGGGAGCTGTTTTTT. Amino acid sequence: CASSILALAGVNTGELFF.

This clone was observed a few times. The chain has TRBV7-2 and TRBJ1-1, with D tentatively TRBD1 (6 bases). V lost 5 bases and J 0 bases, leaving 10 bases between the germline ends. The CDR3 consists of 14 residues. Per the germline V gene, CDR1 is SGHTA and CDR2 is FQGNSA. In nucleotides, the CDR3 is TGTGCCAGCAGCATACAGGGCGTGAACACTGAAGCTTTCTTT. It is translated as CASSIQGVNTEAFF.

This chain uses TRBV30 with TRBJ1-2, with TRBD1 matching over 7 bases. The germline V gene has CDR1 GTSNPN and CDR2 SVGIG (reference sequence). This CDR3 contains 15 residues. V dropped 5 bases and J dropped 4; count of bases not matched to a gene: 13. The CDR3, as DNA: TGTGCCTGGGGGACAGCCGCCGCACCACTCTATGGCTACACCTTC. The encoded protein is CAWGTAAAPLYGYTF.

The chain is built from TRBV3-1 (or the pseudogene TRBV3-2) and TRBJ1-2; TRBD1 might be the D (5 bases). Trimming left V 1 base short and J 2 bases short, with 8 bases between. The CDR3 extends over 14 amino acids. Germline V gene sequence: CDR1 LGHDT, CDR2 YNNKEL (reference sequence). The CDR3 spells CASSQGHRNYGYTF. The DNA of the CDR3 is TGTGCCAGCAGCCAAGGGCACAGGAACTATGGCTACACCTTC.

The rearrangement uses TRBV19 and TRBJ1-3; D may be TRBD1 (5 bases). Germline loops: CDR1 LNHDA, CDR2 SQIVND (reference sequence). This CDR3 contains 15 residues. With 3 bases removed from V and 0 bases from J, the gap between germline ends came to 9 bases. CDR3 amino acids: CASSIEDSSGNTIYF. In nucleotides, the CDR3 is TGTGCCAGTAGTATTGAAGACAGCTCTGGAAACACCATATATTTT.

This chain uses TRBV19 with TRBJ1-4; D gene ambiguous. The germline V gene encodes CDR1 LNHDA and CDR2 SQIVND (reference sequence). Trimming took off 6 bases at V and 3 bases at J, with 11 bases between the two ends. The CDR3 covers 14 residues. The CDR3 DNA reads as TGTGCCAGTAGATTGGACGGGTCTAATGAAAAACTGTTTTTT. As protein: CASRLDGSNEKLFF.

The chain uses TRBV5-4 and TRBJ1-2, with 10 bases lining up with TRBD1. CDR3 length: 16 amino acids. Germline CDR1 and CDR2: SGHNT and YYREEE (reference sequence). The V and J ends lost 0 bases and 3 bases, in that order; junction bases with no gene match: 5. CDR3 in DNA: TGTGCCAGCAGCTTGGGGTGGGACAGGGGTGACTATGGCTACACCTTC. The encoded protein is CASSLGWDRGDYGYTF. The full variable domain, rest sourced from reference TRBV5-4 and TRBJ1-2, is ETGVTQSPTHLIKTRGQQVTLRCSSQSGHNTVSWYQQALGQGPQFIFQYYREEENGRGNFPPRFSGLQFPNYSSELNVNALELDDSALYLCASSLGWDRGDYGYTFGSGTRLTVV.